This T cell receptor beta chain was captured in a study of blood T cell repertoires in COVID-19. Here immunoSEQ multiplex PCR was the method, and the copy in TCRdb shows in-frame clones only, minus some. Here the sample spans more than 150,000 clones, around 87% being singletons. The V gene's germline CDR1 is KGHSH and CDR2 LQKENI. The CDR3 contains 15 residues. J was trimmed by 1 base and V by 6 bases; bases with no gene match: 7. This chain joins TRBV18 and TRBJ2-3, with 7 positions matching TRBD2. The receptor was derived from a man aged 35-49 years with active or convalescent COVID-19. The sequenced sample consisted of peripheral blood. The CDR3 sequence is CASSLTSPRTDTQYF. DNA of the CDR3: TGTGCCAGCTCCCTGACTAGCCCCCGCACAGATACGCAGTATTTT.